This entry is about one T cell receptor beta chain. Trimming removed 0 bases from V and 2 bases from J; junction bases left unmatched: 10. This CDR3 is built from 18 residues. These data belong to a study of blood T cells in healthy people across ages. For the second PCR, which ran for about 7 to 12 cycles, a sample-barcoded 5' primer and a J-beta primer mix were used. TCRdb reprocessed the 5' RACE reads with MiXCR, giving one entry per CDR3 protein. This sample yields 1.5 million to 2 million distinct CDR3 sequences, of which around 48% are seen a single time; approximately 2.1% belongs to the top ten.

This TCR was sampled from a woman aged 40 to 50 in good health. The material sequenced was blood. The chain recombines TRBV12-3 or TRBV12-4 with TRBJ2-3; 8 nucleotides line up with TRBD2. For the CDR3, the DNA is TGTGCCAGCAGTTTAGCGCCCAGCGGGGGAGAAATCACAGATACGCAGTATTTT. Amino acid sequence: CASSLAPSGGEITDTQYF.